Reported below is one T cell receptor (beta chain). This clone was seen only a few times. The antigen it recognizes is unknown. It has no much larger one-base neighbor in the sample; base qualities were not kept. This sample was included in a study of beta chain features in type 1 diabetes (dated by TCRdb to 2017 to 2018). As for the study more broadly: No differences in mean age, gender distribution, total cell number or subset yield were found between patients and healthy donors. The study compared TCRB repertoires of sorted circulating CD4+ T cell subsets between recently diagnosed type 1 diabetes patients and matched healthy donors. Regulatory and stem cell-like memory subsets were isolated from only 8 patients and roughly eight healthy donors, whereas naive and central memory subsets came from all 28 donors. A total of 90 million to 140 million sorted cells were examined across all samples, and RNA yield correlated strongly with the number of cells per subset. Broader findings and caveats from the paper: A moderate but significant shortening of TCRB CDR3 length was observed in type 1 diabetes patients in all four CD4+ subsets. Because cDNA was sequenced instead of genomic DNA, activated cells with high expression could be over-represented, although the groups did not differ in activation or CD3 levels. The naive, central memory and regulatory TCRB repertoires appeared to resemble one another more closely among patients than among healthy donors. At VDJ recombination sites, type 1 diabetes patients had fewer insertions and more deleted nucleotides, which implies abnormalities in thymic rearrangement. PCR might favor shorter templates, but patient and control samples were amplified and corrected together, so any skew would affect both groups equally. HLA sub-analyses involved small numbers of individuals, so any influence of HLA type on TCRB rearrangement remained unresolved.

Each donor gave one peripheral blood draw, averaging around 120 mL, which was collected into heparinised tubes. Using a panel that included CD45RO, CCR7, CD25, CD127, CD95 and CD27, naive, central memory, regulatory and stem cell-like memory CD4+ T cells were sorted on a BD FACSAria II. Purity was above 95% for every sorted population. PBMCs were separated immediately by Lymphoprep density gradient centrifugation and were stained directly, without being cultured. So that batch effects would be minimized, each experiment stained and sorted samples in pairs, pairing one healthy donor with one patient. Trimming takes 3 bases from V and 10 bases from J, and the germline ends sit 10 bases apart. Inclusive of the bounding cysteine and phenylalanine, the CDR3 is 12 residues long. CDR3 DNA only is kept here, 36 bases in frame from base 1. CDR1 and CDR2 (MDHEN, SYDVKM) derive from the germline V gene. The entire isolated RNA was reverse transcribed using the High Capacity cDNA Reverse Transcription Kit, and thus expressed TCRB transcripts were sequenced. Deep immunoSEQ sequencing was performed on naive, central memory and regulatory T cell samples, with an average of roughly 4 million total reads per sample. Sorted cells were lysed in RLT buffer, and RNA was extracted using DNase-treated RNeasy Micro or Mini kits according to cell number. To prevent cross-contamination, each cell subset was processed individually, whereas patient and healthy donor samples were processed jointly. TCRB sequences were amplified from cDNA with the immunoSEQ multiplex PCR, producing 87-bp fragments spanning the CDR3 region. Sequencing of the amplicons was performed on the Illumina HiSeq platform. The paper's processing steps were these. Synthetic template baselines were used to correct PCR bias computationally, reads within Hamming distance 2 were collapsed together, and singletons that could not be merged were discarded. Reads were aligned against IMGT so that V, D and J genes, CDR3 length and insertions or deletions at six rearrangement sites could be assigned. Within each subset, clonotype counts were normalized to sorted cell number, after which true diversity and Gini coefficients were computed with the tcR R package. Repertoire sharing was quantified using the overlap coefficient calculated on TCRB nucleotide sequences. The source is immuneACCESS, and TCRdb retained only in-frame sequences with V and J called. Part of the clones is not carried over; for the studies checked, unresolved V genes explain less than half of this, and the remainder is unexplained. V and J calls and clone size are those listed in that table; D and trimming were worked out from the DNA. The sample yields about 240,000 clones; around 26% were counted once. Roughly 4.1% of the sample goes to the ten largest clones.

This TCR derives from a man aged 25-45 years in good health. The chain uses TRBV28 and TRBJ2-1; the D gene is not confidently resolved. Sequencing was carried out using central memory CD4+ T cells from blood. This receptor has the CDR3 CASSFSNREQFF. The nucleotide sequence is TGTGCCAGCAGTTTCTCGAACCGAGAGCAGTTCTTC.